This T cell receptor (beta chain) was sequenced for a study of graft-versus-host responses after intestinal transplantation. Study as a whole: Among the recipients, transplants were multivisceral, liver-intestinal, or isolated intestinal. Study-wide points: The highest levels of circulating GvH clones went along with early declines in HvG clones after transplant.

TCRdb's table, derived via immunoSEQ multiplex PCR, lists solely in-frame clones and lacks some. Of approximately 19,000 clones listed, 75% to 95% are singletons. Note on this clone: Its antigen is not identified.

Germline values: CDR1 MNHNS, CDR2 SASEGT. With 5 bases removed from V and 4 bases from J, the gap between germline ends came to 5 bases. The CDR3 is made up of 11 amino acids. The chain carries TRBV6-1 and TRBJ1-1; D is undetermined. This specimen was PBMCs, taken 350 to 400 days after transplant. The source of this sequence is a human patient who received an intestinal transplant, so some T cells may come from the graft donor. CDR3 in DNA: TGTGCCAGCAGTTGGGGCACTGAAGCTTTCTTT. This codes for CASSWGTEAFF.